The 23 T cell receptor beta chains below were found in one sample sequenced in a study of shared clonotypes between healthy human individuals. Libraries were prepared by immunoSEQ multiplex PCR; TCRdb keeps only in-frame clonotypes and omits some of them. The sample lists over a million clones, about 80% occurring once. The source material was memory CD4+ T cells from PBMCs. Subset noted: CD45RA-negative fraction. The receptors stem from a young man in good health. Some clones in this sample may be carry-over from other donors' samples.

V usage is TRBV5-4 and J usage is TRBJ2-2, with 7 bases that match TRBD2. CDR1 is SGHNT and CDR2 is YYREEE in the germline V gene (reference sequence). The CDR3 consists of 15 residues. V shed 4 bases and J 4 bases; nucleotides not matched to a gene: 7. The CDR3 is CASSPIAGSTGELFF. As DNA, the CDR3 is TGTGCCAGCAGCCCCATAGCGGGCAGCACCGGGGAGCTGTTTTTT. The variable domain in full, with the rest retrieved from reference TRBV5-4 and TRBJ2-2, is ETGVTQSPTHLIKTRGQQVTLRCSSQSGHNTVSWYQQALGQGPQFIFQYYREEENGRGNFPPRFSGLQFPNYSSELNVNALELDDSALYLCASSPIAGSTGELFFGEGSRLTVL.

The chain joins TRBV28 to TRBJ1-4, with D unresolved. Germline V gives CDR1 MDHEN, CDR2 SYDVKM. The V end was cut by 6 bases, the J end by 3 bases, with 14 bases between. CDR3 length equals 15 residues. The CDR3 protein is CASRVTPGANEKLFF. CDR3 bases: TGTGCCAGCAGAGTCACTCCGGGAGCTAATGAAAAACTGTTTTTT.

V is TRBV25-1 and J is TRBJ1-3, with D possibly TRBD1 on 5 matching bases. The ends were cut back, 9 bases at V and 0 bases at J, with 12 bases in the middle. The CDR3 totals 14 residues. The germline V gene has CDR1 MGHDK and CDR2 SYGVNS. The CDR3, as DNA: TGTGCCAGTACCGACAGCCTCTCTGGAAACACCATATATTTT. Translating gives CASTDSLSGNTIYF.

As regards this clone: The sample has other DNA sequences that encode this CDR3 too. This chain uses TRBV5-4 with TRBJ2-5; 10 positions match TRBD2. J gave up 5 bases and V 2 bases, and 0 bases lay outside the gene matches. Germline loops: CDR1 SGHNT, CDR2 YYREEE (reference sequence). The CDR3 runs to 13 residues. The CDR3 loop reads CASSLAGGETQYF. CDR3 DNA sequence: TGTGCCAGCAGCTTAGCGGGGGGGGAGACCCAGTACTTC.

V and J are TRBV7-9 and TRBJ2-5; TRBD1 is a possible D gene (5 bases). The CDR3 loop spans 13 amino acids. Trimming pared 5 bases from V and 4 bases from J, leaving 11 bases between. Germline CDR1 and CDR2: SEHNR and FQNEAQ (reference sequence). This chain's CDR3 is CASSEGARETQYF. DNA for the CDR3: TGTGCCAGCAGCGAAGGGGCTAGAGAGACCCAGTACTTC.

The chain has TRBV2 and TRBJ2-5, with D possibly called TRBD1 or TRBD2 (5 bases each). Germline-derived CDR1 and CDR2 are SNHLY and FYNNEI. The CDR3 consists of 15 residues. The V gene lost 0 bases and the J gene lost 2 bases, with 10 bases spanning the gap. CDR3 protein: CASSEAGTPQETQYF. The CDR3 DNA reads TGTGCCAGCAGTGAAGCTGGGACCCCACAAGAGACCCAGTACTTC.

This sequence joins TRBV25-1 and TRBJ2-7, with 11 positions matching TRBD2. The V segment lost 8 bases and the J segment 2 bases; nucleotides outside the gene matches: 2. This CDR3 spans 13 amino acids. Germline V gene data show CDR1 as MGHDK and CDR2 as SYGVNS. The CDR3 DNA follows: TGTGCCAGCGGGACTAGCGGAACCTACGAGCAGTACTTC. Its protein is CASGTSGTYEQYF.

The DNA for the CDR3 is TGTGCCAGCAGCGAGGACAGGGTCCTAGGCTACACCTTC. It yields the protein CASSEDRVLGYTF. The chain couples TRBV5-4 to TRBJ1-2; 8 bases fit TRBD1. The CDR3 spans 13 residues. CDR1 and CDR2 from the germline V gene are SGHNT and YYREEE (reference sequence). V was pared by 4 bases and J by 8 bases, with 7 bases of the junction left unmatched.

A single count supports this clone. The rearrangement joins TRBV5-3 to TRBJ2-2, with D uncertain. TRBV5-3 is annotated as an ORF whose role is uncertain. The CDR3 length is 14 residues. V was trimmed by 10 bases and J by 5 bases, leaving 18 bases between them. Here the CDR3 reads CARCRSTSTGELFF. The CDR3 DNA is TGTGCCCGATGCCGTTCCACTTCTACCGGGGAGCTGTTTTTT.

The CDR3 coding sequence is TGTGCCAGCAGTCTTAGCAATCAGCCCCAGCATTTT. Protein: CASSLSNQPQHF. The gene calls are TRBV27 and TRBJ1-5; unclear D gene. Per germline, CDR1 MNHEY and CDR2 SMNVEV (reference sequence). This CDR3 comprises 12 residues. Trimming shortened V by 5 bases and J by 0 bases, and 2 bases separated the two germline ends.

This rearrangement joins TRBV28 to TRBJ2-1, with unresolved D. The ends were cut back, 3 bases at V and 4 bases at J, with 4 bases in the middle. The germline CDR1 and CDR2 sequences are MDHEN and SYDVKM. This CDR3 contains 12 residues. Here the CDR3 reads CASSFLYNEQFF. For the CDR3, the DNA is TGTGCCAGCAGTTTCTTGTACAATGAGCAGTTCTTC.

The rearrangement joins TRBV5-1 to TRBJ1-2; D is undetermined. This CDR3 comprises 13 residues. Trimming cost V 2 bases and J 8 bases, with 13 bases left between them. Germline-derived CDR1 and CDR2 are SGHRS and YFSETQ. For the CDR3, the DNA is TGCGCCAGCAGCTTCGGCAGTTTCGAGGGCTACACCTTC. Residues: CASSFGSFEGYTF.

This chain links TRBV30 with TRBJ2-1; D is unclear. Trimming took off 1 base at V and 15 bases at J, with 31 bases between the two ends. Germline CDR1 reads GTSNPN; CDR2 reads SVGIG (reference sequence). This CDR3 has 17 amino acids. CDR3 protein: CAWSAPYSSWDKTAGFF. CDR3 DNA: TGTGCCTGGAGTGCCCCTTACTCTTCTTGGGATAAAACAGCTGGGTTCTTC.

This chain connects TRBV5-1 to TRBJ2-3; 10 bases align to TRBD1. Germline loops: CDR1 SGHRS, CDR2 YFSETQ. The length of the CDR3 is 13 residues. V trimming: 7 bases; J trimming: 1 base; junction bases outside the gene matches: 0. The CDR3 DNA reads TGCGCCAGCGGGACAGGGGGCACAGATACGCAGTATTTT. Protein sequence: CASGTGGTDTQYF.

This clone has a handful of counts. The V gene is TRBV28, the J gene TRBJ2-7; 10 bases match TRBD2. The length of the CDR3 is 15 residues. The V segment lost 5 bases and the J segment 4 bases; nucleotides outside the gene matches: 8. CDR1 is MDHEN, CDR2 SYDVKM, per germline. Written as DNA, the CDR3 is TGTGCCAGCAGTGAGAGCGGGAGGGCCTCGTACGAGCAGTACTTC. This sequence encodes CASSESGRASYEQYF.

The rearrangement links TRBV6-1 to TRBJ2-5; D is perhaps TRBD1 (6 bases). Per germline, CDR1 MNHNS and CDR2 SASEGT. Trimming shortened V by 3 bases and J by 7 bases, and 12 bases separated the two germline ends. The length of the CDR3 is 13 residues. CDR3 sequence (DNA): TGTGCCAGCAGTGAGGGGACACGAGGGACCCAGTACTTC. Translating gives CASSEGTRGTQYF.

In this sample, this clone turned up a few times. V and J are TRBV29-1 and TRBJ2-7, with a possible D match to TRBD1 (6 bases). Per the germline V gene, CDR1 is SQVTM and CDR2 is ANQGSEA. Trimming stripped 6 bases from V and 6 bases from J, with 15 bases between. The CDR3 runs 12 residues. The CDR3 DNA is TGCAGCGTGGGCAGGACAGACCGCGAGCAGTACTTC. Translation gives CSVGRTDREQYF.

The rearrangement joins TRBV14 to TRBJ1-1; D is unresolved. The CDR3 loop spans 14 amino acids. V lost 4 bases and J lost 1, with 10 bases in between. CDR1 SGHDN and CDR2 FVKESK come from the germline V gene. The CDR3 nucleotides are TGTGCCAGCAGCCGGTGGACCACGAACACTGAAGCTTTCTTT. This sequence encodes CASSRWTTNTEAFF.

The V call is TRBV5-6, the J call TRBJ2-3; no clear D gene. The germline V gene has CDR1 SGHDT and CDR2 YYEEEE. This CDR3 is built from 13 residues. Trimming took off 1 base at V and 6 bases at J, with 9 bases between the two ends. The CDR3 reads CASSLSTVDTQYF. The CDR3 bases are TGTGCCAGCAGCTTGAGCACGGTTGATACGCAGTATTTT.

The rearrangement uses TRBV5-1 and TRBJ2-7, with D possibly TRBD2 on 6 matching bases. The V end was cut by 4 bases, the J end by 5 bases, with 25 bases between. CDR3 length: 17 residues. Germline V gene lookup returns CDR1 SGHRS and CDR2 YFSETQ. The CDR3 DNA reads as TGCGCCAGCAGCCCTGCCGGTGGCGGGATCGGGGTGCACGAGCAGTACTTC. The encoded protein is CASSPAGGGIGVHEQYF.

The V and J genes are TRBV4-2 and TRBJ1-5; D not resolved. This CDR3 region has 13 residues. The germline CDR1 and CDR2 sequences are LGHNA and YNFKEQ. With 4 bases removed from V and 7 bases from J, the gap between germline ends came to 11 bases. The DNA of the CDR3 is TGTGCCAGCAGCCTTACCACCGGCCAGCCCCAGCATTTT. It translates to CASSLTTGQPQHF.

This sequence joins TRBV19 and TRBJ1-6; TRBD1 matches at 9 bases. This CDR3 has 15 residues. The germline gives CDR1 LNHDA, CDR2 SQIVND (reference sequence). Trimming cost V 6 bases and J 6 bases; bases outside gene matches: 6. The CDR3 DNA reads TGTGCCAGTAGACCGGGACAGGGCGTTAATTCACCCCTCCACTTT. It encodes CASRPGQGVNSPLHF.

This clone was counted a few times. V usage is TRBV7-9 and J usage is TRBJ2-1; a possible D gene is TRBD2 (5 bases). The V and J ends lost 9 bases and 6 bases respectively, with 18 bases between them. The CDR3 runs to 14 residues. Germline values: CDR1 SEHNR, CDR2 FQNEAQ (reference sequence). CDR3 sequence: CASGINGKVNEQFF. The CDR3 bases are TGTGCCAGTGGGATTAACGGGAAGGTCAATGAGCAGTTCTTC.